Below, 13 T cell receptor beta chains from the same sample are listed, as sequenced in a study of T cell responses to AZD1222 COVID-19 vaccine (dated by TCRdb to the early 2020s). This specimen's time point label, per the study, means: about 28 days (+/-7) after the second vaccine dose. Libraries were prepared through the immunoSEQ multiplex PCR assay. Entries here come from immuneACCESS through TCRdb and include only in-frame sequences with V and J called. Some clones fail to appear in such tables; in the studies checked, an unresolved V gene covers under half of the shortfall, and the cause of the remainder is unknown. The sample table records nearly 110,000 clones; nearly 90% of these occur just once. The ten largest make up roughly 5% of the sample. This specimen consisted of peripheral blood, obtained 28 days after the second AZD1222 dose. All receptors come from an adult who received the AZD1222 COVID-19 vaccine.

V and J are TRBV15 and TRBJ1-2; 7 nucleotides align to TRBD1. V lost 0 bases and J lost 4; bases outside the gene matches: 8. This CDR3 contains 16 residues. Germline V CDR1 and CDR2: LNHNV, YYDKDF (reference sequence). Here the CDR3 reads CATSRDLDRDPYGYTF. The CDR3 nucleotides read TGTGCCACCAGCAGAGATCTAGACAGGGATCCCTATGGCTACACCTTC.

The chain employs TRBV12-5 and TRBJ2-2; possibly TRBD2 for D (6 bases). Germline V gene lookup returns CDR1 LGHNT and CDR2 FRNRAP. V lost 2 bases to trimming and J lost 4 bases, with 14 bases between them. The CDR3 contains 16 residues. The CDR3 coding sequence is TGTGCTAGTGGTTTGTACGGGGGTGACGCCACCGGGGAGCTGTTTTTT. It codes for CASGLYGGDATGELFF.

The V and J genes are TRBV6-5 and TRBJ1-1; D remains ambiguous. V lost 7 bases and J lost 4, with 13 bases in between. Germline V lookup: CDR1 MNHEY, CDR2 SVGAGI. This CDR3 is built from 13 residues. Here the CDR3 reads CASTVGPSTEAFF. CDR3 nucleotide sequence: TGTGCCAGCACTGTGGGTCCTAGCACTGAAGCTTTCTTT.

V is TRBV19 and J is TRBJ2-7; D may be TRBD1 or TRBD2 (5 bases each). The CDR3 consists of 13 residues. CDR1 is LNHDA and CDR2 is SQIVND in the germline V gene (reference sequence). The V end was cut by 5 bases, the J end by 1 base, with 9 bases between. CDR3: CASSAGTSYEQYF. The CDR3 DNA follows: TGTGCCAGTAGTGCCGGGACGTCCTACGAGCAGTACTTC.

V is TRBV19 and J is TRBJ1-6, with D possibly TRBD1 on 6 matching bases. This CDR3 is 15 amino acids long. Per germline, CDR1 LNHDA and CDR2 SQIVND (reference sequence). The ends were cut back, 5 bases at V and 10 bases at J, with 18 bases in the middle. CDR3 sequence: CASSPGQQGDSPLHF. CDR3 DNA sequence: TGTGCCAGTAGTCCCGGGCAACAGGGAGACTCACCCCTCCACTTT.

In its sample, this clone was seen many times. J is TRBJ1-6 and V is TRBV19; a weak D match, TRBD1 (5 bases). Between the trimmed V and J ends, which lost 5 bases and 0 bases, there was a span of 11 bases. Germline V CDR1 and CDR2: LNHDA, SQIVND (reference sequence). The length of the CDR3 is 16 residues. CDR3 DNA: TGTGCCAGTAGTGTGTCAGGGAGCTCCTATAATTCACCCCTCCACTTT. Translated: CASSVSGSSYNSPLHF.

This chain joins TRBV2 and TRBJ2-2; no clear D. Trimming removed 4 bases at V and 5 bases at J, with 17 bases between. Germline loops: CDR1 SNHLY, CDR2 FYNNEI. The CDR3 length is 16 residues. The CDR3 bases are TGTGCCAGCAGTGTAAATCCCGGTGGGGTAACCGGGGAGCTGTTTTTT. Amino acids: CASSVNPGGVTGELFF.

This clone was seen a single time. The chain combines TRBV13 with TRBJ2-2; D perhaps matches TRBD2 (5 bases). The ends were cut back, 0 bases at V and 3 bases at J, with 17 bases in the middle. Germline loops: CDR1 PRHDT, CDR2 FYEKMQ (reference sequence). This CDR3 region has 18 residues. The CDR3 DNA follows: TGTGCCAGCAGCTTAGGGGATGGAGCTTTGGGAGACACCGGGGAGCTGTTTTTT. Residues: CASSLGDGALGDTGELFF.

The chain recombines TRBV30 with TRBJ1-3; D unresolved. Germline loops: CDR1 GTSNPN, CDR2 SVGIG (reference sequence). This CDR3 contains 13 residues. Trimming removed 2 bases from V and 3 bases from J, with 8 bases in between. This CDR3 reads CAWSYTLGNTIYF. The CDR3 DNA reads TGTGCCTGGAGTTATACTCTTGGAAACACCATATATTTT.

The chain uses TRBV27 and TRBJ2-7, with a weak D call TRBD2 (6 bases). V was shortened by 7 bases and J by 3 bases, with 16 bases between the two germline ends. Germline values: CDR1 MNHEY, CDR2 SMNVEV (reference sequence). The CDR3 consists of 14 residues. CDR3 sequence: CASMRRGLSYEQYF. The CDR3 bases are TGTGCCAGCATGAGGAGGGGCCTCAGCTACGAGCAGTACTTC.

The CDR3 protein is CASSFGGYEQYF. CDR3 sequence (DNA): TGTGCCAGCAGCTTCGGCGGCTACGAGCAGTACTTC. The chain uses TRBV5-6 and TRBJ2-7; D is uncertain. This CDR3 contains 12 residues. CDR1 is SGHDT and CDR2 is YYEEEE in the germline V gene. Between the trimmed V and J ends, which lost 2 bases and 3 bases, there was a span of 6 bases.

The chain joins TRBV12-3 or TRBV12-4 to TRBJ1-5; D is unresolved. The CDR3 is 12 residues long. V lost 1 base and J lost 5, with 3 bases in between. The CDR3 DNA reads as TGTGCCAGCAGTTTAGGATATCAGCCCCAGCATTTT. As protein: CASSLGYQPQHF.

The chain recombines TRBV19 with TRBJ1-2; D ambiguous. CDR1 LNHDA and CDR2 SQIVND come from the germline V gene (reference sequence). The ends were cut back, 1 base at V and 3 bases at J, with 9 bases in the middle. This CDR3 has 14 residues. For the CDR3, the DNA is TGTGCCAGTAGTATAGTTCACAGCGACTATGGCTACACCTTC. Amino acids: CASSIVHSDYGYTF.